Given below is one T cell receptor beta chain in context. As yet, its antigen is unknown. This sample was taken from a study of cytomegalovirus exposure and HLA in healthy donors. Profiling relied on immunoSEQ multiplex PCR, and the TCRdb table lists in-frame clones only, not all of them. Here the sample spans approximately 170,000 clones, 85% being singletons. General study results and limits: In vitro checks showed that three CMV-associated chains really do target CMV antigens. That first-cohort TCR clusters tended to co-occur in the 95 to 150 validation repertoires was found in a later analysis.

Trimming removed 3 bases from V and 5 bases from J, with 15 bases in between. This CDR3 spans 15 amino acids. Looked up from germline, CDR1 is MNHEY and CDR2 is SMNVEV (reference sequence). The receptor was derived from a man aged 18 to 35 in good health and CMV-seropositive. The sample comprised PBMCs. The gene calls are TRBV27 and TRBJ2-3; D gene unclear. The CDR3 DNA reads TGTGCCAGCAGTTTTTACAGCCCCAACGAAGATACGCAGTATTTT. Translating gives CASSFYSPNEDTQYF.